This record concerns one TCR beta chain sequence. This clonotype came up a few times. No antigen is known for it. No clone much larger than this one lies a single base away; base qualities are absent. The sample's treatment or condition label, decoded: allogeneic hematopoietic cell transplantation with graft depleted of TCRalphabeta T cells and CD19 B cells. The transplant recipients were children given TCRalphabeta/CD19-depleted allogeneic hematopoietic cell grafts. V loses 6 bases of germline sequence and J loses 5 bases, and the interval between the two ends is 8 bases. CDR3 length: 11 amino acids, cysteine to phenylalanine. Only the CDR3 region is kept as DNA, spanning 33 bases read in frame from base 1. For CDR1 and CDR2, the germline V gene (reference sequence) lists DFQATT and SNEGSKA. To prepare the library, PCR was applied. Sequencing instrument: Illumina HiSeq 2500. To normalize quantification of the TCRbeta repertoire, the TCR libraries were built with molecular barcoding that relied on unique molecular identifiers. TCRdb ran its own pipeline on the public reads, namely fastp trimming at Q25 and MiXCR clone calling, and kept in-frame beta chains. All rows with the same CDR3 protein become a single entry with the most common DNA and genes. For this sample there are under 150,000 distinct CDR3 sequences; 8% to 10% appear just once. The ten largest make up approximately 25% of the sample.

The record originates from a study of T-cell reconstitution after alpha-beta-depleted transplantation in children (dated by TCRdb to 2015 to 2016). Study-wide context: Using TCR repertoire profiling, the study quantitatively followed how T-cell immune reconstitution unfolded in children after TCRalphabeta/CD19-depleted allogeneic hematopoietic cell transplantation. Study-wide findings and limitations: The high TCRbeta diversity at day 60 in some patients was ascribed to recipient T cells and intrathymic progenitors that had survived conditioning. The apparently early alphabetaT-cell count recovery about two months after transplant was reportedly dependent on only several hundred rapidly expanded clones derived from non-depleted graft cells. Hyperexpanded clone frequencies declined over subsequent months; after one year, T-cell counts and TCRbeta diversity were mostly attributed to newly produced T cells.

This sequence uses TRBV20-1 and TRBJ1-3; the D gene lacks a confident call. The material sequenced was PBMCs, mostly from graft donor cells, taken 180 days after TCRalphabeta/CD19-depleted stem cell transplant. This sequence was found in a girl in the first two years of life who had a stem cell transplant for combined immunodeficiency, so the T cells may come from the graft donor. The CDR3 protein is CSAPIRNTIYF. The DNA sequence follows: TGCAGTGCCCCTATTCGAAACACCATATATTTT.